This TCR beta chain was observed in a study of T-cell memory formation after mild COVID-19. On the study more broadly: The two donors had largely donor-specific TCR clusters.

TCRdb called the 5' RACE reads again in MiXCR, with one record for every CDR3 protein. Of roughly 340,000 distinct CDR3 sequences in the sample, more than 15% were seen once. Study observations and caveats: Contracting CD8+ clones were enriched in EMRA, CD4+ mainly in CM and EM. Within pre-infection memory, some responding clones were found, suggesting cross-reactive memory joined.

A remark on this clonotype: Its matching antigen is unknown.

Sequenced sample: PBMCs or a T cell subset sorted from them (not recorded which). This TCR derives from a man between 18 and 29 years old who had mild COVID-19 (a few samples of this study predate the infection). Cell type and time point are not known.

The CDR3: CAISVAGAEETQYF. Here the CDR3 DNA reads TGTGCCATCAGTGTCGCTGGGGCCGAGGAGACCCAGTACTTC. The V call is TRBV10-3, the J call TRBJ2-5; perhaps TRBD1 as D (5 bases). The CDR3 is made up of 14 amino acids. V was pared by 4 bases and J by 5 bases, with 14 bases between. Germline assignment: CDR1 ENHRY and CDR2 SYGVKD.